What follows are 16 T cell receptor beta chains derived from one specimen sequenced in a study of blood T cell repertoires in COVID-19. This table comes from immunoSEQ multiplex PCR, and its TCRdb copy is limited to in-frame clones, with some not included. This table has 50,000 or so clones, around 90% appearing once. The specimen sequenced was peripheral blood. These receptors came from a man between 60 and 70 years old with active COVID-19.

The V gene is TRBV25-1, the J gene TRBJ1-2; D not resolved. Germline CDR1 and CDR2: MGHDK and SYGVNS. V lost 2 bases, J lost 7 bases, and 11 bases lay in between. This CDR3 is built from 13 residues. The CDR3 protein is CASSEATPGGYTF. DNA of the CDR3: TGTGCCAGCAGTGAAGCCACCCCCGGTGGCTACACCTTC.

The chain carries TRBV19 and TRBJ1-1, with a possible D match to TRBD1 (5 bases). Trimming left V 6 bases short and J 6 bases short, with 17 bases between. Germline V gene lookup returns CDR1 LNHDA and CDR2 SQIVND (reference sequence). CDR3 length: 14 amino acids. CDR3 DNA sequence: TGTGCCAGTAGCCGGAGGCCGGGGGTAGCTGAAGCTTTCTTT. Protein: CASSRRPGVAEAFF.

This sequence joins TRBV4-1 and TRBJ2-5, with 7 bases matching TRBD1. The end of the DNA aligns better with TRBJ2-7, so the J call may be wrong. This CDR3 spans 16 amino acids. In germline, CDR1 is MGHRA, CDR2 YSYEKL. CDR3 loop: CASSQHPTGYLYEQYF. Written as DNA, the CDR3 is TGCGCCAGCAGCCAACACCCGACAGGGTATCTCTACGAGCAGTACTTC.

The chain is built from TRBV18 and TRBJ1-4; D unclear. Germline CDR1 reads KGHSH; CDR2 reads LQKENI. V was trimmed by 3 bases and J by 2 bases, leaving 10 bases between them. There are 15 residues in the CDR3. CDR3 residues: CASSPLRNTNEKLFF. CDR3 in DNA: TGTGCCAGCTCACCGTTGAGGAACACTAATGAAAAACTGTTTTTT.

The chain couples TRBV14 to TRBJ1-2, with D unclear. This CDR3 region has 13 residues. V was trimmed by 2 bases and J by 2 bases, leaving 6 bases between them. Germline V gene sequence: CDR1 SGHDN, CDR2 FVKESK. The CDR3 loop is CASSQQQNYGYTF. The CDR3, as DNA: TGTGCCAGCAGCCAACAACAGAACTATGGCTACACCTTC.

This clone came up once. V and J are TRBV4-3 and TRBJ2-2; possibly TRBD2 for D (6 bases). Germline V gives CDR1 LGHNA, CDR2 YSLEER. The CDR3 runs 15 residues. V was trimmed by 4 bases and J by 5 bases, leaving 14 bases between them. CDR3 sequence (DNA): TGCGCCAGCAGCCGGGGGACTGTCCTTACCGGGGAGCTGTTTTTT. Its translation is CASSRGTVLTGELFF.

This clone has more than one count but fewer than ten. The chain has TRBV19 and TRBJ2-7, with 11 bases matching TRBD2. The CDR3 consists of 16 residues. The trim removed 3 bases at V and 6 bases at J, leaving 10 bases unmatched. From germline, CDR1 is LNHDA and CDR2 SQIVND (reference sequence). The CDR3 reads CASSIVAGGRFIEQYF. The CDR3, as DNA: TGTGCCAGTAGTATTGTAGCGGGGGGGCGGTTTATCGAGCAGTACTTC.

The V call is TRBV19, the J call TRBJ2-7; D is perhaps TRBD2 (5 bases). CDR1 and CDR2 (germline): LNHDA, SQIVND (reference sequence). V was shortened by 5 bases and J by 1 base, with 12 bases between the two germline ends. The CDR3 is 14 residues long. The CDR3 sequence: CASSGGLMSYEQYF. The CDR3, as DNA: TGTGCCAGTAGTGGCGGACTCATGTCCTACGAGCAGTACTTC. The whole variable domain, remainder taken from reference TRBV19 and TRBJ2-7, is DGGITQSPKYLFRKEGQNVTLSCEQNLNHDAMYWYRQDPGQGLRLIYYSQIVNDFQKGDIAEGYSVSREKKESFPLTVTSAQKNPTAFYLCASSGGLMSYEQYFGPGTRLTVT.

The CDR3 DNA reads as TGTGCCACCAGCAAAGGGACAGGGGGTGAGCCCCAGCATTTT. Its translation is CATSKGTGGEPQHF. The chain links TRBV15 to TRBJ1-5, with 11 bases fitting TRBD1. Germline V CDR1 and CDR2: LNHNV, YYDKDF (reference sequence). The CDR3 runs 14 residues. Trimming removed 4 bases from V and 8 bases from J; junction bases left unmatched: 4.

This chain uses TRBV3-1 (or the pseudogene TRBV3-2) with TRBJ1-2; no clear D. Trimming stripped 4 bases from V and 2 bases from J, with 17 bases between. Germline V gives CDR1 LGHDT, CDR2 YNNKEL (reference sequence). The CDR3 runs to 16 residues. CDR3 bases: TGTGCCAGCAGCCTTGGGGAACGGGGAGGGAACTATGGCTACACCTTC. This sequence encodes CASSLGERGGNYGYTF.

The chain is built from TRBV27 and TRBJ1-5; TRBD1 aligns across 9 bases. V was pared by 5 bases and J by 2 bases, with 10 bases of the junction left unmatched. Germline CDR1 reads MNHEY; CDR2 reads SMNVEV (reference sequence). This CDR3 contains 17 residues. CDR3 loop: CASSPRTGDMGNQPQHF. CDR3 nucleotide sequence: TGTGCCAGCAGTCCCCGGACAGGGGACATGGGCAATCAGCCCCAGCATTTT.

This sequence joins TRBV2 and TRBJ2-7, with 8 nucleotides matching TRBD1. Germline values: CDR1 SNHLY, CDR2 FYNNEI. V shed 8 bases and J 2 bases; nucleotides not matched to a gene: 8. This CDR3 contains 14 residues. The chain's CDR3 is CASLTGQGTYEQYF. CDR3 bases: TGTGCCAGCTTAACAGGACAGGGAACCTACGAGCAGTACTTC.

The chain uses TRBV6-6 and TRBJ1-2; 9 bases match TRBD1. V shed 4 bases, J shed 8 bases, and the junction held 14 bases outside the gene matches. Germline V gene sequence: CDR1 MNHNY, CDR2 SVGAGI (reference sequence). There are 16 residues in the CDR3. The CDR3 is CASSSSETGGSEGYTF. The CDR3 DNA sequence: TGTGCCAGCAGTTCCTCGGAGACAGGGGGGTCGGAGGGCTACACCTTC.

This chain uses TRBV9 with TRBJ2-1; tentative D call: TRBD2 (5 bases). The CDR3 spans 14 residues. The V and J ends lost 3 bases and 2 bases respectively, with 9 bases between them. Per the germline V gene, CDR1 is SGDLS and CDR2 is YYNGEE. CDR3 in DNA: TGTGCCAGCAGCGAAATGGGAGCCTACAATGAGCAGTTCTTC. Protein sequence: CASSEMGAYNEQFF.

The V gene is TRBV19, the J gene TRBJ2-5, with TRBD1 matching 10 bases. Germline trimming cut 7 bases from V and 5 bases from J; bases unmatched to any gene: 13. This CDR3 comprises 16 residues. CDR1 LNHDA and CDR2 SQIVND come from the germline V gene (reference sequence). In DNA form, the CDR3 reads TGTGCCAGTACTCCCCGGGGACAGGGGAGTTGGGAGACCCAGTACTTC. Protein: CASTPRGQGSWETQYF.

The gene calls are TRBV12-3 or TRBV12-4 and TRBJ1-6; D is undetermined. Trimming cost V 5 bases and J 8 bases, with 10 bases left between them. This CDR3 has 13 amino acids. The CDR3 loop reads CASSSLRDSPLHF. CDR3 in DNA: TGTGCCAGCAGTAGTTTGAGGGATTCACCCCTCCACTTT.